This TCR beta chain was sequenced during a study of T cell repertoires in cytomegalovirus infection. Background on the study: Public TCR beta signatures were indicative of both CMV infection and a matching HLA type. Study-level findings and limits: HLA-C-restricted CMV-specific TCR beta clonotypes were dominant in the ex vivo response. Cumulated frequencies of public TCR beta families served to identify carriers of CMV plus the relevant HLA.

One entry per CDR3 protein, called by TCRdb with MiXCR from the reads. The repertoire holds roughly 200,000 distinct CDR3 sequences, 17% seen once, with about 23% in the top ten. Concerning this clonotype itself: The antigen remains undetermined.

With 3 bases removed from V and 1 base from J, the gap between germline ends came to 15 bases. The CDR3 has 15 residues. Germline V lookup: CDR1 SQVTM, CDR2 ANQGSEA. Sequencing was performed on CD8+ T cells from PBMCs. The chain joins TRBV29-1 to TRBJ1-1; perhaps TRBD1 as D (5 bases). This clonotype originated in a human donor in good health (CMV status not recorded). Some clones in this sample may be carry-over from other donors' samples. CDR3 coding DNA: TGCAGCGTTGAGGGTCGAGGGGCGAGGAACACTGAAGCTTTCTTT. It encodes CSVEGRGARNTEAFF.